This record covers a single TCR beta chain. This entry belongs to a study of OX40 agonist ivuxolimab in advanced cancers. The CDR3 is 12 residues long. Per germline, CDR1 ENHRY and CDR2 SYGVKD. The ends were cut back, 6 bases at V and 7 bases at J, with 10 bases in the middle. The assay was immunoSEQ multiplex PCR, and TCRdb's table has in-frame clones only and misses some. The sample lists roughly 41,000 clones; 70% to 85% were seen once. Sample: CD4+ or CD8+ T cells sorted from blood, taken in a trial of the OX40 agonist ivuxolimab. The chain is built from TRBV10-3 and TRBJ2-1; maybe TRBD2 (6 bases). The source of this sequence is an adult with an advanced solid tumor such as melanoma, head and neck, liver or kidney cancer. The CDR3 sequence: CAISAAGNEQFF. CDR3 sequence (DNA): TGTGCCATCAGCGCCGCGGGGAATGAGCAGTTCTTC.